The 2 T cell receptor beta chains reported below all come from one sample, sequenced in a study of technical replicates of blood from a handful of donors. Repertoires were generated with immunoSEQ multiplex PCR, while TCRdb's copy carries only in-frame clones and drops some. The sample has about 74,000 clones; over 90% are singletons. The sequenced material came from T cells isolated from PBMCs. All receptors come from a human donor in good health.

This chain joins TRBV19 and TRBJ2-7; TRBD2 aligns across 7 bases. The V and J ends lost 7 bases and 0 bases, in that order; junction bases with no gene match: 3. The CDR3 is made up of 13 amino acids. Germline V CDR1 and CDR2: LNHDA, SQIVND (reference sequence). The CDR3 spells CASKGGSSYEQYF. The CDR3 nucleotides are TGTGCCAGTAAGGGCGGGAGCTCCTACGAGCAGTACTTC.

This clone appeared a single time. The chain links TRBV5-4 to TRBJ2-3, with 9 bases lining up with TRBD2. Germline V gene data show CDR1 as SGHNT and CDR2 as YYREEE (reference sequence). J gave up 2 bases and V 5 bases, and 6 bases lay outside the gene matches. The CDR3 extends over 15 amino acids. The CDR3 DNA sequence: TGTGCCAGCAGGCCAGCGGGAGGATACACAGATACGCAGTATTTT. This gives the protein CASRPAGGYTDTQYF.